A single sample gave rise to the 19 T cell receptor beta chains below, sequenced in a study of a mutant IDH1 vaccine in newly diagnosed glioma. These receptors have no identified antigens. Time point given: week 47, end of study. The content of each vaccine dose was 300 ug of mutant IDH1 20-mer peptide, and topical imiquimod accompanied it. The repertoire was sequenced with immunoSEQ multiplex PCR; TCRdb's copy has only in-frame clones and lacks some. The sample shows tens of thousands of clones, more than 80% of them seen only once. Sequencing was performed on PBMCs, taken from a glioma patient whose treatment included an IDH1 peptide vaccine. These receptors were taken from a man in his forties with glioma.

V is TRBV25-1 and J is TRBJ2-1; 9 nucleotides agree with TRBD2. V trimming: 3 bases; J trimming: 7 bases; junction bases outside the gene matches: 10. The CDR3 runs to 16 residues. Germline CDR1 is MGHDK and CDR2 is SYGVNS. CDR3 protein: CASSDSGRGLGNEQFF. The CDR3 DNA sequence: TGTGCCAGCAGTGATAGCGGGAGAGGTCTTGGGAATGAGCAGTTCTTC.

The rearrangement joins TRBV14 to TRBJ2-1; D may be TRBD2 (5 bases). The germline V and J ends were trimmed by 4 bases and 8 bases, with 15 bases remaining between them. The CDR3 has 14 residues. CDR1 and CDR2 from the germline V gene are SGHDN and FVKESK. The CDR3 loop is CASSLWTARDEQFF. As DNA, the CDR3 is TGTGCCAGCAGCCTCTGGACTGCTAGGGATGAGCAGTTCTTC.

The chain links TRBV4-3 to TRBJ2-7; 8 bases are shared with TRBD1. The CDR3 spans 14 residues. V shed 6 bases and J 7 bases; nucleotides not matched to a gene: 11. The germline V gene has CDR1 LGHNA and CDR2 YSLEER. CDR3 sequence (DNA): TGCGCCAGCAGTCCGACAGGGGATGGGGGTGAGCAGTACTTC. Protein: CASSPTGDGGEQYF.

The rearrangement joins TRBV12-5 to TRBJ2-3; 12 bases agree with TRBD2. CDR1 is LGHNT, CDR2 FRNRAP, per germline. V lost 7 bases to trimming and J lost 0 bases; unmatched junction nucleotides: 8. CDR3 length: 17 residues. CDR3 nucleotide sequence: TGTGCTAGTGCTACCGGGACTAGCGGGTCTAGCACAGATACGCAGTATTTT. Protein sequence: CASATGTSGSSTDTQYF.

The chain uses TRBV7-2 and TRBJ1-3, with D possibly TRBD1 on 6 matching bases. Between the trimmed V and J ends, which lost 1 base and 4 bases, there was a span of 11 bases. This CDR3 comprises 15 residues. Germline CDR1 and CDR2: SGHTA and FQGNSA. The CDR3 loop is CASSLGGAGGNTIYF. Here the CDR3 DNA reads TGTGCCAGCAGCTTAGGGGGGGCAGGAGGAAACACCATATATTTT.

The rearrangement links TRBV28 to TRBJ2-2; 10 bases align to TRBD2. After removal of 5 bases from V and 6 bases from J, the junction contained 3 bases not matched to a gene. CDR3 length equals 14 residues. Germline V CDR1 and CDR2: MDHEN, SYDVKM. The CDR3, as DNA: TGTGCCAGCAGTCTAGCGGGAGTGTCCGGGGAGCTGTTTTTT. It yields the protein CASSLAGVSGELFF.

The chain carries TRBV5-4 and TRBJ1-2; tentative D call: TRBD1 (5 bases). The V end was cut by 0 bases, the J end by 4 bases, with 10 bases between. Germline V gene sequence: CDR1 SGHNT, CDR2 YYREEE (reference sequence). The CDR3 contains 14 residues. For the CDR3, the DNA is TGTGCCAGCAGCTTGGGGGTGGGACTCTATGGCTACACCTTC. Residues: CASSLGVGLYGYTF.

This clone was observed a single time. The CDR3 sequence: CASSEGGRGPGNTIYF. The CDR3 nucleotides are TGTGCCAGCAGTGAAGGGGGGCGCGGGCCTGGAAACACCATATATTTT. The J gene is TRBJ1-3, the V gene TRBV28; the D gene is possibly TRBD1 (6 bases). V was pared by 5 bases and J by 2 bases, with 16 bases between. This CDR3 contains 16 residues. CDR1 and CDR2 from the germline V gene are MDHEN and SYDVKM.

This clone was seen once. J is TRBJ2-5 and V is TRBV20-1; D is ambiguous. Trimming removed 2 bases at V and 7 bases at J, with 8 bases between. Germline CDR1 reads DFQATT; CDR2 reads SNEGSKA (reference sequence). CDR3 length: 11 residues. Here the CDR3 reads CSARIEGTQYF. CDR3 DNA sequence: TGCAGTGCTAGAATTGAAGGGACCCAGTACTTC.

The CDR3: CASSESGQPNEQFF. CDR3 bases: TGCGCCAGCAGTGAGTCTGGTCAGCCCAATGAGCAGTTCTTC. The chain is built from TRBV10-1 and TRBJ2-1; D remains ambiguous. The germline V gene encodes CDR1 WNHNN and CDR2 SYGVQD (reference sequence). The CDR3 extends over 14 amino acids. The germline V and J ends were trimmed by 0 bases and 6 bases, with 9 bases remaining between them.

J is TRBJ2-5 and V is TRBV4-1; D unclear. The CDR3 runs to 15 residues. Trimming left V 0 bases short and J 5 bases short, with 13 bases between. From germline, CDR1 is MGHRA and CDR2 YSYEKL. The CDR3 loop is CASSQDPARQETQYF. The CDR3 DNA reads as TGCGCCAGCAGCCAAGATCCCGCCCGGCAGGAGACCCAGTACTTC.

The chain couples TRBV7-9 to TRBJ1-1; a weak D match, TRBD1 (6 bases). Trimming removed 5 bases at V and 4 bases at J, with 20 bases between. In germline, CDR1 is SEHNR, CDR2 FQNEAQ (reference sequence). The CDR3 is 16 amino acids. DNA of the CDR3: TGTGCCAGCAGCCTCGGGGGGCTGGTCAGAAGCACTGAAGCTTTCTTT. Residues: CASSLGGLVRSTEAFF.

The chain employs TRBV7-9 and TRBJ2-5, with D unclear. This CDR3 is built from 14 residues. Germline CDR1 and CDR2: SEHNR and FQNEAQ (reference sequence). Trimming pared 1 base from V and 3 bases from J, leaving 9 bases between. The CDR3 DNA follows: TGTGCCAGCAGCTTAGACAGACGGAAAGAGACCCAGTACTTC. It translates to CASSLDRRKETQYF.

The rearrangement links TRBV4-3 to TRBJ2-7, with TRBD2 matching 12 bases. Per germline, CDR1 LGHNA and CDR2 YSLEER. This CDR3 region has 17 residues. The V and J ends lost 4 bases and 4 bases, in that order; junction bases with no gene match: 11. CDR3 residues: CASSPSETSGGSYEQYF. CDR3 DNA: TGCGCCAGCAGCCCATCGGAGACTAGCGGGGGATCTTACGAGCAGTACTTC.

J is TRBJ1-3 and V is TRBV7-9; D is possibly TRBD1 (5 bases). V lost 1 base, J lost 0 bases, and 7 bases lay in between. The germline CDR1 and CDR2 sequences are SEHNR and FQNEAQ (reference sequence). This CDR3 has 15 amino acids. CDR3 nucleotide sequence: TGTGCCAGCAGCTTAGGGGGGGTCTCTGGAAACACCATATATTTT. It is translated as CASSLGGVSGNTIYF. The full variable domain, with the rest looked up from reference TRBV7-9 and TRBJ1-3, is DTGVSQNPRHKITKRGQNVTFRCDPISEHNRLYWYRQTLGQGPEFLTYFQNEAQLEKSRLLSDRFSAERPKGSFSTLEIQRTEQGDSAMYLCASSLGGVSGNTIYFGEGSWLTVV.

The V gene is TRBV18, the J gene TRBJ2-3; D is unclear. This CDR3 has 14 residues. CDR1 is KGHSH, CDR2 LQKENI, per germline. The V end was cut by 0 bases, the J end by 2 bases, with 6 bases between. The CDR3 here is CASSPPVFTDTQYF. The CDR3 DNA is TGTGCCAGCTCACCACCGGTCTTCACAGATACGCAGTATTTT.

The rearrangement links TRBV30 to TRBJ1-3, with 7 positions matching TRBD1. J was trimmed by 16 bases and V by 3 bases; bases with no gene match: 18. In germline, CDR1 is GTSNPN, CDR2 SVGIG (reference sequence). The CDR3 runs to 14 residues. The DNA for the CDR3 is TGTGCCTGGAGGGGGGGGACAGCACCCTCCGCCCGGTATTTT. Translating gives CAWRGGTAPSARYF.

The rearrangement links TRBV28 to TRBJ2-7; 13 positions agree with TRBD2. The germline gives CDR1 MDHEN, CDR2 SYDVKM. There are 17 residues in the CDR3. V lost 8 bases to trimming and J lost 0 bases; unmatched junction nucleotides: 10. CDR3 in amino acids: CASGPVGLAGNSYEQYF. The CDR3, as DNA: TGTGCCAGCGGTCCCGTGGGACTAGCGGGGAACTCCTACGAGCAGTACTTC.

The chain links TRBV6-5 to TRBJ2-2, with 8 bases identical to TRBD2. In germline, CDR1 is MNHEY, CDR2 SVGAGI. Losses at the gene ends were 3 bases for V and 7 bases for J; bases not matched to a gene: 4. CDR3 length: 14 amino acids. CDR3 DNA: TGTGCCAGCAGTTATCAGCTAGCGGGCGGGGAGCTGTTTTTT. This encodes CASSYQLAGGELFF.